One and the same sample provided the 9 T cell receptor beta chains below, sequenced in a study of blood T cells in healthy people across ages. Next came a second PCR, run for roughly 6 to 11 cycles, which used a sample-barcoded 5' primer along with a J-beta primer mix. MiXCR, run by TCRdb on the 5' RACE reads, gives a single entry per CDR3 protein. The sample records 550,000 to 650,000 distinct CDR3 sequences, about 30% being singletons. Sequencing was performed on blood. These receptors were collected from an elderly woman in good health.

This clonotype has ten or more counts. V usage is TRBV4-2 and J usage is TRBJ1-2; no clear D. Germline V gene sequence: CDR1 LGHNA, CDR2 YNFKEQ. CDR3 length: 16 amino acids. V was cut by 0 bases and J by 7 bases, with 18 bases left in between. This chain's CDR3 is CASSQDSQATYAGYTF. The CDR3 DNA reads TGTGCCAGCAGCCAAGATAGCCAGGCGACCTATGCTGGCTACACCTTC.

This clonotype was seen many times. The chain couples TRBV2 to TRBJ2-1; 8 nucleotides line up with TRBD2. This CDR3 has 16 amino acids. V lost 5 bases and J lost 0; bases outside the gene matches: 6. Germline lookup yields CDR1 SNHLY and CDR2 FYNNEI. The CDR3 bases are TGTGCCAGCAGTCGGGAGCGGGGGTACTCCTACAATGAGCAGTTCTTC. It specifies CASSRERGYSYNEQFF.

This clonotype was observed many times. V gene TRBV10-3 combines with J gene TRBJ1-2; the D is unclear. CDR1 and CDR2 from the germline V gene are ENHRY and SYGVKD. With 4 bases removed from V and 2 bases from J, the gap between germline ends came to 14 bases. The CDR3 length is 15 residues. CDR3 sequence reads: CAISGNSGTNYGYTF. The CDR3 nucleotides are TGTGCCATCAGTGGAAACTCAGGCACGAACTATGGCTACACCTTC.

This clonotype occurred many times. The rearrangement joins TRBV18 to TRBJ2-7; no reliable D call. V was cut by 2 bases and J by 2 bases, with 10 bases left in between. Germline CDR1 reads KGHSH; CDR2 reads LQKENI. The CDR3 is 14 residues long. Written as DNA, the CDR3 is TGTGCCAGCTCACCAGGTGACACCACCTACGAGCAGTACTTC. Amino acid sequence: CASSPGDTTYEQYF. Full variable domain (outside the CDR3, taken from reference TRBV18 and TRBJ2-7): NAGVMQNPRHLVRRRGQEARLRCSPMKGHSHVYWYRQLPEEGLKFMVYLQKENIIDESGMPKERFSAEFPKEGPSILRIQQVVRGDSAAYFCASSPGDTTYEQYFGPGTRLTVT.

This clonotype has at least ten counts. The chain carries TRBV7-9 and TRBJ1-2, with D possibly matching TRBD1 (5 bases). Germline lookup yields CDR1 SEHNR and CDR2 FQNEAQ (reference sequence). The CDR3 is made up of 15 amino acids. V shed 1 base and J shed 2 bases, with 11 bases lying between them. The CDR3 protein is CASSLVSGENYGYTF. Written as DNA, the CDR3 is TGTGCCAGCAGCTTAGTTTCGGGGGAAAACTATGGCTACACCTTC.

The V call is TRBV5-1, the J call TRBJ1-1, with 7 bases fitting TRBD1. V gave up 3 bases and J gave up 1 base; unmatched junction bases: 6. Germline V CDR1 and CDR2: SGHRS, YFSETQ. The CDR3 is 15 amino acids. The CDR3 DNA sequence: TGCGCCAGCAGCTCCGACGGACAGGCGAACACTGAAGCTTTCTTT. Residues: CASSSDGQANTEAFF.

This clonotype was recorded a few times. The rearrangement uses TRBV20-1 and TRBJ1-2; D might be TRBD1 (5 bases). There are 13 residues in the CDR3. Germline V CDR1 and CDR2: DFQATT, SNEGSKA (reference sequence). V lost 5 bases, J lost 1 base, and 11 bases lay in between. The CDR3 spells CSAPKTDNYGYTF. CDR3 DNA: TGCAGTGCTCCCAAGACAGATAACTATGGCTACACCTTC.

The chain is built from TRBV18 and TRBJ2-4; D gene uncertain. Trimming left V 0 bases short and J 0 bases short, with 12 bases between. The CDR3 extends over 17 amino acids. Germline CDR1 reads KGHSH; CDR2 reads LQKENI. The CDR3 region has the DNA TGTGCCAGCTCACCACCTAGGGCGGCACTAGCCAAAAACATTCAGTACTTC. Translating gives CASSPPRAALAKNIQYF.

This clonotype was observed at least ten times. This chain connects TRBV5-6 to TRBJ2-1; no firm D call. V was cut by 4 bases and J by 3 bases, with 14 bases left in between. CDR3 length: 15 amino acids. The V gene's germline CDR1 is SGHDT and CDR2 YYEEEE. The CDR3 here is CASSLLRSIYNEQFF. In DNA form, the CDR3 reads TGTGCCAGCAGCCTGCTACGGAGCATCTACAATGAGCAGTTCTTC.